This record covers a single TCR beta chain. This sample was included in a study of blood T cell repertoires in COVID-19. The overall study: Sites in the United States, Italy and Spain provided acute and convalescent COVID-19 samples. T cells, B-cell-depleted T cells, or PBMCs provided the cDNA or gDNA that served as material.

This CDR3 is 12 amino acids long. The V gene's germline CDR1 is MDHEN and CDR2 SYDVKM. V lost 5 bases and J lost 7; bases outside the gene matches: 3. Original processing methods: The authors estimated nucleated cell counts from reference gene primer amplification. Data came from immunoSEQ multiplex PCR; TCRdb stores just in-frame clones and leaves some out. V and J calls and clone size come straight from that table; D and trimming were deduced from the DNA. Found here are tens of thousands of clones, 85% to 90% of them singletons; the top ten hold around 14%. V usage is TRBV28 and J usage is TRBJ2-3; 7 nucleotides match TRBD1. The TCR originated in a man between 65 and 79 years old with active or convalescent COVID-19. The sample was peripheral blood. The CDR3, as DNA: TGTGCCAGCAGTAAACAGGGGAATACGCAGTATTTT. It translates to CASSKQGNTQYF.